These T cell receptor beta chains were read from a single sample in a study of shared clonotypes between healthy human individuals. The table came from immunoSEQ multiplex PCR; TCRdb's copy has only in-frame clones and leaves some out. The data show approximately 510,000 clones, around 74% seen once. The specimen was PBMCs. These receptors came from a middle-aged woman in good health. Some clones in this sample may be carry-over from other donors' samples. Both conserved end residues are part of each CDR3. The D gene is left open where the match is weak. For some rows the clone size is stated as once, few or many, or as a class when expanded; others skip it.

j_gene,abundance,d_gene,v_gene,CDR3aa,CDR3nt
TRBJ1-1,-,TRBD1,TRBV7-6,CASSFQGGVNTEAFF,TGTGCCAGCAGCTTCCAGGGGGGGGTGAACACTGAAGCTTTCTTT
TRBJ2-5,-,-,TRBV11-1,CASTLTSSGAQYF,TGTGCCAGCACCCTTACTAGCTCCGGGGCCCAGTACTTC
TRBJ2-2,-,-,TRBV10-3,CAISESGGSYTGELFF,TGTGCCATCAGTGAGTCTGGAGGCAGTTACACCGGGGAGCTGTTTTTT
TRBJ2-6,once,TRBD2,TRBV5-6,CASSSPAGGSGANVLTF,TGTGCCAGCAGCTCCCCAGCGGGGGGCTCTGGGGCCAACGTCCTGACTTTC
TRBJ1-2,-,TRBD1,TRBV29-1,CSVEGTGELNYGYTF,TGCAGCGTTGAGGGGACAGGCGAACTTAACTATGGCTACACCTTC
TRBJ2-1,-,TRBD2,TRBV6-1,CASRGLAFNEQFF,TGTGCCAGCAGGGGACTAGCGTTCAATGAGCAGTTCTTC
TRBJ1-2,-,TRBD1,TRBV2,CASSEALLRTGAGGYTF,TGTGCCAGCAGTGAAGCGCTTCTTCGGACAGGGGCAGGTGGCTACACCTTC
TRBJ2-7,-,TRBD2,TRBV6-1,CAISETSGRYEQYF,TGTGCCATCAGTGAGACTAGCGGGAGGTACGAGCAGTACTTC
TRBJ2-2,once,-,TRBV6-5,CASSTGQYTGELFF,TGTGCCAGCAGTACCGGACAGTACACCGGGGAGCTGTTTTTT
TRBJ2-7,-,-,TRBV30,CAWSGSGDTYEQYF,TGTGCCTGGAGTGGGTCAGGGGATACTTACGAGCAGTACTTC
TRBJ2-5,-,-,TRBV6-6,CASSYSGGGGGETQYF,TGTGCCAGCAGTTACTCGGGAGGGGGAGGAGGAGAGACCCAGTACTTC
TRBJ2-1,-,-,TRBV5-1,CASSLGPGDEQFF,TGCGCCAGCAGCTTGGGGCCCGGGGATGAGCAGTTCTTC
TRBJ2-1,-,TRBD2,TRBV7-9,CASSLYGRAGAVDNEQFF,TGTGCCAGCAGCTTATACGGTCGGGCGGGAGCGGTAGACAATGAGCAGTTCTTC
TRBJ2-7,-,TRBD1,TRBV5-5,CASSGQGGGYEQYF,TGTGCCAGCAGTGGACAGGGGGGAGGCTACGAGCAGTACTTC
TRBJ2-1,-,-,TRBV20-1,CSAMGLVEQFF,TGCAGTGCTATGGGGTTGGTGGAGCAGTTCTTC
TRBJ2-1,few,-,TRBV7-9,CASSPVRSESAHFYNEQFF,TGTGCCAGCAGCCCAGTGAGAAGCGAATCAGCGCATTTCTACAATGAGCAGTTCTTC
TRBJ2-1,-,-,TRBV5-6,CASSPRATTYNEQFF,TGTGCCAGCAGCCCGAGGGCTACAACTTACAATGAGCAGTTCTTC
TRBJ1-6,once,-,TRBV7-9,CASSLTGYNSPLHF,TGTGCCAGCAGCCTGACAGGCTATAATTCACCCCTCCACTTT
TRBJ1-5,-,-,TRBV6-1,CASSEGGHSNQPQHF,TGTGCCAGCAGTGAGGGAGGCCATAGCAATCAGCCCCAGCATTTT
TRBJ2-7,few,-,TRBV6-6,CASSSTGLGEQYF,TGTGCCAGCAGTTCGACGGGACTTGGCGAGCAGTACTTC
TRBJ1-5,-,-,TRBV10-3,CAISESKDENNQPQHF,TGTGCCATCAGTGAGTCGAAAGATGAAAACAATCAGCCCCAGCATTTT
TRBJ2-1,few,TRBD2,TRBV9,CASSVVGAGGDEQFF,TGTGCCAGCAGCGTAGTGGGTGCGGGAGGGGATGAGCAGTTCTTC
TRBJ2-3,once,-,TRBV7-9,CASSSTRDTQYF,TGTGCCAGCAGCTCGACAAGAGATACGCAGTATTTT
TRBJ2-7,-,-,TRBV7-2,CASSLVGGPYEQYF,TGTGCCAGCAGCTTAGTGGGGGGCCCCTACGAGCAGTACTTC
TRBJ1-1,-,TRBD1,TRBV19,CASSNRGLNTEAFF,TGTGCCAGTAGTAACAGGGGTCTGAACACTGAAGCTTTCTTT
TRBJ2-7,-,TRBD1,TRBV7-2,CASSLYPGQYEQYF,TGTGCCAGCAGCTTATACCCGGGACAGTACGAGCAGTACTTC
TRBJ2-1,-,-,TRBV28,CASRDGTSYNEQFF,TGTGCCAGCAGGGACGGGACATCCTACAATGAGCAGTTCTTC
TRBJ2-3,-,-,TRBV7-3,CASSLTRLSTDTQYF,TGTGCCAGCAGCTTAACTAGGCTCTCCACAGATACGCAGTATTTT
TRBJ1-4,once,-,TRBV7-8,CASSFQELTNEKLFF,TGTGCCAGCAGCTTCCAGGAGCTAACTAATGAAAAACTGTTTTTT
TRBJ2-7,-,-,TRBV7-2,CASSPSVYEQYF,TGTGCCAGCAGCCCTTCCGTATACGAGCAGTACTTC
TRBJ2-2,-,-,TRBV19,CASSIDSPGELFF,TGTGCCAGTAGTATAGATAGCCCCGGGGAGCTGTTTTTT
TRBJ1-2,-,-,TRBV27,CASSFGGASYGYTF,TGTGCCAGCAGTTTCGGGGGCGCCAGCTATGGCTACACCTTC
TRBJ1-4,-,TRBD1,TRBV6-6,CASSSRTGGNEKLFF,TGTGCCAGCAGTTCTCGGACAGGGGGCAATGAAAAACTGTTTTTT
TRBJ1-3,-,-,TRBV7-7,CASSMDRHSGNTIYF,TGTGCCAGCAGCATGGACCGCCACTCTGGAAACACCATATATTTT
TRBJ2-5,few,TRBD1,TRBV2,CAASSQTGSQETQYF,TGTGCCGCAAGTTCCCAGACAGGGAGCCAAGAGACCCAGTACTTC
TRBJ2-7,-,-,TRBV30,CAWSLPGVYEQYF,TGTGCCTGGAGTCTTCCGGGGGTCTACGAGCAGTACTTC
TRBJ2-2,once,-,TRBV7-9,CASSPNTGELFF,TGTGCCAGCAGTCCTAACACCGGGGAGCTGTTTTTT
TRBJ1-6,-,-,TRBV7-9,CASSHTGSPLHF,TGTGCCAGCAGTCATACTGGTTCACCCCTCCACTTT
TRBJ2-7,-,TRBD2,TRBV28,CASSFQGLAGFNYEQYF,TGTGCCAGCAGTTTTCAAGGACTAGCGGGTTTTAACTACGAGCAGTACTTC
TRBJ2-5,-,TRBD1,TRBV5-1,CASSPRQGSRETQYF,TGCGCCAGCAGCCCAAGACAGGGGTCGAGGGAGACCCAGTACTTC
TRBJ2-3,once,TRBD2,TRBV18,CASSPLAGGTTDTQYF,TGTGCCAGCTCACCATTGGCGGGAGGAACCACAGATACGCAGTATTTT
TRBJ1-3,-,TRBD1,TRBV6-5,CASRPGGGQGGTIYF,TGTGCCAGCAGACCGGGTGGTGGACAGGGTGGCACCATATATTTT
TRBJ2-5,-,-,TRBV9,CASSVLGGPGETQYF,TGTGCCAGCAGCGTATTAGGGGGGCCGGGAGAGACCCAGTACTTC
TRBJ1-2,-,TRBD1,TRBV29-1,CSVSFITPGQGIWYGYTF,TGCAGCGTTTCTTTTATCACACCGGGACAGGGGATATGGTATGGCTACACCTTC
TRBJ2-6,-,-,TRBV18,CASSPSGANVLTF,TGTGCCAGCTCACCCTCTGGGGCCAACGTCCTGACTTTC
TRBJ1-2,-,TRBD1,TRBV5-4,CASSLRQGGNYGYTF,TGTGCCAGCAGCTTACGACAGGGGGGGAACTATGGCTACACCTTC
TRBJ2-3,-,TRBD2,TRBV5-4,CASSLPGLAVGTDTQYF,TGTGCCAGCAGCCTCCCTGGACTAGCTGTCGGCACAGATACGCAGTATTTT
TRBJ1-2,-,TRBD1,TRBV29-1,CSVELGQGFSSYGYTF,TGCAGCGTTGAATTGGGACAGGGTTTCTCCTCCTATGGCTACACCTTC
TRBJ2-3,many,-,TRBV7-9,CASSALTRGSTDTQYF,TGTGCCAGCAGCGCGCTAACCCGTGGTAGCACAGATACGCAGTATTTT
TRBJ2-1,-,TRBD2,TRBV7-7,CASSNGLAGGEQFF,TGTGCCAGCAGCAATGGACTAGCGGGAGGTGAGCAGTTCTTC
TRBJ2-5,-,-,TRBV7-2,CASSLGSGPETQYF,TGTGCCAGCAGCTTAGGGTCAGGGCCGGAGACCCAGTACTTC
TRBJ2-5,-,TRBD1,TRBV10-3,CAINDPRAGGETQYF,TGTGCCATCAATGACCCCAGGGCAGGGGGAGAGACCCAGTACTTC
TRBJ2-7,-,TRBD2,TRBV4-2,CASSQETSGSHEQYF,TGTGCCAGCAGCCAAGAGACTAGCGGGAGCCACGAGCAGTACTTC